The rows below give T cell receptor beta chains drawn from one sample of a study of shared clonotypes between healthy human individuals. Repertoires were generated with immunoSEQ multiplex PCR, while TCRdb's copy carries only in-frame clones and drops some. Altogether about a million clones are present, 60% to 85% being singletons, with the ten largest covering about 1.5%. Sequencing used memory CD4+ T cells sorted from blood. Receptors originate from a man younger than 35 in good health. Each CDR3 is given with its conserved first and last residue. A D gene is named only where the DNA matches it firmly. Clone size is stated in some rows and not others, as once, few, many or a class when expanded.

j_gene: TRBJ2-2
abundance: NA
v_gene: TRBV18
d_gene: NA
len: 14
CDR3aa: CASSPNPNTGELFF
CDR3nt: TGTGCCAGCTCACCAAATCCCAACACCGGGGAGCTGTTTTTT

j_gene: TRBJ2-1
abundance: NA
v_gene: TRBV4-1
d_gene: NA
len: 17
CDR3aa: CASSQDRWQGIGNEQFF
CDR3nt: TGCGCCAGCAGCCAAGATCGGTGGCAGGGGATTGGCAATGAGCAGTTCTTC

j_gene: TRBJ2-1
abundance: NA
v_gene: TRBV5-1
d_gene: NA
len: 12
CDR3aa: CASSLGANEQFF
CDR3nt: TGCGCCAGCAGCTTGGGGGCGAATGAGCAGTTCTTC

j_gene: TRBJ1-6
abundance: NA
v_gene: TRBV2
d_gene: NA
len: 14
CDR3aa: CASRGEVGYSPLHF
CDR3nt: TGTGCCAGCAGGGGAGAAGTCGGTTATTCACCCCTCCACTTT

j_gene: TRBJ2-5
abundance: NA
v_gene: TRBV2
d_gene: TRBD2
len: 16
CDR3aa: CASSGLAGGRRETQYF
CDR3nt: TGTGCCAGCAGTGGACTAGCGGGGGGGAGGCGAGAGACCCAGTACTTC

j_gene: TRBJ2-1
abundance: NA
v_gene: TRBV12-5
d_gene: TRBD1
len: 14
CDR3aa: CASGFSAGGNEQFF
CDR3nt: TGTGCTAGTGGTTTTTCCGCAGGGGGCAATGAGCAGTTCTTC

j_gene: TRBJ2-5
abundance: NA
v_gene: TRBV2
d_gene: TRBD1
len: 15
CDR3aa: CASSDVAGGAETQYF
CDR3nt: TGTGCCAGCAGTGACGTGGCAGGGGGTGCGGAGACCCAGTACTTC

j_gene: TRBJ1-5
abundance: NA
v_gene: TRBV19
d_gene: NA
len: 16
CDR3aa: CASRTTGGYSNQPQHF
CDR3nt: TGTGCCAGTAGGACAACGGGTGGTTATAGCAATCAGCCCCAGCATTTT

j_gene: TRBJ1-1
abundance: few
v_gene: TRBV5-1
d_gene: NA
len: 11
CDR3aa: CASRADTEAFF
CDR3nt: TGCGCCAGCAGAGCAGACACTGAAGCTTTCTTT

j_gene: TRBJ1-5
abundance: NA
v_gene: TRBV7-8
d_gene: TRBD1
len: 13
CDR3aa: CASSTGTGGPQHF
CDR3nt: TGTGCCAGCAGCACCGGGACAGGTGGGCCCCAGCATTTT

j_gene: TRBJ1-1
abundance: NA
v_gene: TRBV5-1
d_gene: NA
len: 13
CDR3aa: CASAFEGDTEAFF
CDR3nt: TGCGCCAGCGCCTTTGAGGGGGACACTGAAGCTTTCTTT

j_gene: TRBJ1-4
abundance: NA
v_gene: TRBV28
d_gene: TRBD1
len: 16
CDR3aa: CASSSDRRRINEKLFF
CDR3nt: TGTGCCAGCAGCTCGGACAGGAGGAGGATTAATGAAAAACTGTTTTTT

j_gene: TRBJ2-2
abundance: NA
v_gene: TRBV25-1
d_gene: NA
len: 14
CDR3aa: CASSDQGSVGELFF
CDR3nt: TGTGCCAGCAGTGACCAGGGGTCTGTCGGGGAGCTGTTTTTT

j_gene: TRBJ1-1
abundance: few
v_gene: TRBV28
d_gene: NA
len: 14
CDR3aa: CASRPRTATMNPGF
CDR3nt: TGTGCCAGCAGACCCCGGACAGCCACTATGAACCCCGGGTTT

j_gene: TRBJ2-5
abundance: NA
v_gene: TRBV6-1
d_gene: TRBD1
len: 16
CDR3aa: CASSATGGTVKETQYF
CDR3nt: TGTGCCAGCAGTGCTACAGGGGGCACGGTAAAAGAGACCCAGTACTTC

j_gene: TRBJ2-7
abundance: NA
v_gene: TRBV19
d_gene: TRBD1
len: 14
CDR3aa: CASSMGQGVGEQYF
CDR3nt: TGTGCCAGTAGTATGGGACAGGGCGTGGGCGAGCAGTACTTC

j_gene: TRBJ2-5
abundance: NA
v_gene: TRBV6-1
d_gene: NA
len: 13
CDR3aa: CASSVSTVETQYF
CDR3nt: TGTGCCAGCAGTGTATCGACAGTAGAGACCCAGTACTTC